The 31 T cell receptor beta chains below were found in one sample sequenced in a study of blood T cell repertoires in COVID-19. Generated by immunoSEQ multiplex PCR, the TCRdb table keeps only in-frame clones and is missing some. The repertoire has approximately 130,000 clones, about 83% of them found once; the top ten carry over 10%. The material sequenced was peripheral blood. These receptors were collected from a human donor in a cohort sampled during active COVID-19.

This sequence joins TRBV18 and TRBJ2-7; D is unresolved. The V end lost 3 bases, the J end lost 0 bases, and 9 bases lay between the germline ends. The germline gives CDR1 KGHSH, CDR2 LQKENI. The CDR3 has 14 amino acids. As DNA, the CDR3 is TGTGCCAGCTCACCGGCGGCGGTCTCCTACGAGCAGTACTTC. Translation gives CASSPAAVSYEQYF. The full variable domain, completed using reference TRBV18 and TRBJ2-7, is NAGVMQNPRHLVRRRGQEARLRCSPMKGHSHVYWYRQLPEEGLKFMVYLQKENIIDESGMPKERFSAEFPKEGPSILRIQQVVRGDSAAYFCASSPAAVSYEQYFGPGTRLTVT.

This chain links TRBV19 with TRBJ1-2; D not certain. V shed 7 bases and J shed 0 bases, with 6 bases lying between them. This CDR3 comprises 12 residues. Germline loops: CDR1 LNHDA, CDR2 SQIVND (reference sequence). The CDR3 DNA follows: TGTGCCAGTAAGAGGTCTAACTATGGCTACACCTTC. This codes for CASKRSNYGYTF.

V is TRBV5-1 and J is TRBJ2-7; 7 bases fit TRBD1. CDR1 and CDR2 (germline): SGHRS, YFSETQ. The trim removed 4 bases at V and 1 base at J, leaving 5 bases unmatched. The CDR3 has 14 residues. The CDR3 region is CASSPDRSSYEQYF. The DNA of the CDR3 is TGCGCCAGCAGCCCGGACAGGTCTTCCTACGAGCAGTACTTC.

The V and J genes are TRBV7-8 and TRBJ2-5; 15 bases fit TRBD2. This CDR3 has 18 amino acids. Germline V gene data show CDR1 as SGHVS and CDR2 as FQNEAQ. V shed 0 bases, J shed 4 bases, and the junction held 6 bases outside the gene matches. CDR3 amino acids: CASSLAGTSGGSGETQYF. The CDR3 nucleotides are TGTGCCAGCAGCTTAGCTGGGACTAGCGGGGGGTCAGGAGAGACCCAGTACTTC.

The V call is TRBV4-2, the J call TRBJ2-7; TRBD1 matches 9 bases. CDR1 and CDR2 (germline): LGHNA, YNFKEQ. The CDR3 spans 15 residues. The V gene end was trimmed by 4 bases and the J gene end by 4 bases; junction bases not matched to a gene: 8. CDR3 coding DNA: TGTGCCAGCAGCCTAGAACAGGGGGCGGGTTACGAGCAGTACTTC. Protein: CASSLEQGAGYEQYF.

The chain couples TRBV2 to TRBJ2-1; 7 positions agree with TRBD1. Germline lookup yields CDR1 SNHLY and CDR2 FYNNEI. J gave up 11 bases and V 10 bases, and 17 bases lay outside the gene matches. There are 14 residues in the CDR3. Here the CDR3 reads CAISRQGLSEKQFF. Here the CDR3 DNA reads TGTGCCATCTCTAGACAGGGCCTTAGTGAGAAGCAGTTCTTC.

J is TRBJ1-2 and V is TRBV19, with D possibly matching TRBD1 (5 bases). This CDR3 has 12 residues. Trimming cost V 7 bases and J 6 bases, with 12 bases left between them. CDR1 is LNHDA and CDR2 is SQIVND in the germline V gene (reference sequence). DNA of the CDR3: TGTGCCAGTACCGGCAGGGTAGATGGCTACACCTTC. Translating it yields CASTGRVDGYTF.

The rearrangement links TRBV9 to TRBJ2-1; 8 bases line up with TRBD1. Germline CDR1 reads SGDLS; CDR2 reads YYNGEE. Trimming cost V 0 bases and J 4 bases; bases outside gene matches: 0. This CDR3 has 14 amino acids. The CDR3 loop is CASSVGDRYNEQFF. CDR3 sequence (DNA): TGTGCCAGCAGCGTAGGGGACAGGTACAATGAGCAGTTCTTC.

This chain links TRBV29-1 with TRBJ1-2; the match to TRBD1 covers 9 bases. Germline CDR1 reads SQVTM; CDR2 reads ANQGSEA. This CDR3 region has 16 residues. The V and J ends lost 6 bases and 0 bases, in that order; junction bases with no gene match: 11. This chain's CDR3 is CSVDPGQGPTNYGYTF. DNA of the CDR3: TGCAGCGTGGATCCGGGACAGGGCCCCACTAACTATGGCTACACCTTC.

V is TRBV30 and J is TRBJ1-4; 11 bases match TRBD1. The CDR3 consists of 18 residues. Germline-derived CDR1 and CDR2 are GTSNPN and SVGIG (reference sequence). With V trimmed by 4 bases and J by 1 base, 11 bases remained unmatched. The CDR3 is CAWMRKDRGLRTNEKLFF. In DNA form, the CDR3 reads TGTGCCTGGATGAGGAAGGACAGGGGGCTTAGAACTAATGAAAAACTGTTTTTT.

The chain carries TRBV5-8 and TRBJ2-3; TRBD2 agrees at 8 bases. The CDR3 length is 15 residues. From germline, CDR1 is SGHTS and CDR2 YDEGEE. The V segment lost 5 bases and the J segment 3 bases; nucleotides outside the gene matches: 8. The CDR3 reads CASRINGGATDTQYF. CDR3 DNA sequence: TGTGCCAGCAGGATTAACGGGGGGGCAACAGATACGCAGTATTTT.

This clone has a handful of counts. The chain links TRBV13 to TRBJ1-1; D is ambiguous. This CDR3 is 12 amino acids long. V was pared by 8 bases and J by 1 base, with 8 bases between. CDR1 PRHDT and CDR2 FYEKMQ come from the germline V gene (reference sequence). CDR3 loop: CASAQENTEAFF. CDR3 nucleotides: TGTGCCAGCGCGCAGGAGAACACTGAAGCTTTCTTT. Filled out from reference TRBV13 and TRBJ1-1, the complete variable domain reads AAGVIQSPRHLIKEKRETATLKCYPIPRHDTVYWYQQGPGQDPQFLISFYEKMQSDKGSIPDRFSAQQFSDYHSELNMSSLELGDSALYFCASAQENTEAFFGQGTRLTVV.

Concerning this clone: This sample includes further DNA sequences coding for the same CDR3. V and J are TRBV3-1 (or the pseudogene TRBV3-2) and TRBJ2-5; 13 bases match TRBD2. The CDR3 spans 16 residues. Per the germline V gene, CDR1 is LGHDT and CDR2 is YNNKEL (reference sequence). The ends lost 1 base at V and 1 base at J; junction bases unmatched: 0. The CDR3 nucleotides are TGTGCCAGCAGCCAAGGACTAGCGGGGGGCCAAGAGACCCAGTACTTC. It translates to CASSQGLAGGQETQYF.

CDR3 coding DNA: TGTGCCAGCAGCCTCAGGGGTTTATCTGAAAAACTGTTTTTT. As protein: CASSLRGLSEKLFF. V and J are TRBV6-5 and TRBJ1-4; TRBD1 might be the D (6 bases). CDR1 is MNHEY, CDR2 SVGAGI, per germline. V was clipped by 6 bases and J by 7 bases, with 15 bases between them. The CDR3 has 14 amino acids.

In nucleotides, the CDR3 is TGTGCCAGCAGCTTAGGCGGACAGGACCACAATGAGCAGTTCTTC. Its protein is CASSLGGQDHNEQFF. The chain is built from TRBV7-6 and TRBJ2-1; 7 bases are shared with TRBD1. This CDR3 comprises 15 residues. In germline, CDR1 is SGHVS, CDR2 FNYEAQ. Trimming removed 1 base from V and 5 bases from J; junction bases left unmatched: 5.

The DNA of the CDR3 is TGTGCCAGCAGCTTAGTTGGTACAGCGGGGGGGCGGATGGTGGAGACCCAGTACTTC. It translates to CASSLVGTAGGRMVETQYF. The chain has TRBV7-9 and TRBJ2-5; 10 nucleotides match TRBD2. This CDR3 contains 19 residues. Germline CDR1 SEHNR, CDR2 FQNEAQ (reference sequence). The V and J ends lost 1 base and 5 bases, in that order; junction bases with no gene match: 16.

The V call is TRBV10-2, the J call TRBJ2-7, with 10 bases that match TRBD1. The V and J ends lost 8 bases and 6 bases, in that order; junction bases with no gene match: 7. The CDR3 is made up of 13 amino acids. Germline assignment: CDR1 WSHSY and CDR2 SAAADI. The CDR3: CASFGQGVREQYF. CDR3 in DNA: TGCGCCAGCTTCGGACAGGGGGTTCGCGAGCAGTACTTC.

The gene calls are TRBV6-5 and TRBJ1-2; 9 nucleotides line up with TRBD1. Losses at the gene ends were 8 bases for V and 3 bases for J; bases not matched to a gene: 4. Per germline, CDR1 MNHEY and CDR2 SVGAGI. The CDR3 is 13 residues long. CDR3 loop: CASRDRADYGYTF. As DNA, the CDR3 is TGTGCCAGCCGGGACAGGGCGGACTATGGCTACACCTTC.

The chain employs TRBV5-1 and TRBJ2-5, with a possible D match to TRBD1 (6 bases). V was trimmed by 0 bases and J by 7 bases, leaving 19 bases between them. CDR1 and CDR2 (germline): SGHRS, YFSETQ. CDR3 length: 16 amino acids. CDR3 amino acids: CASSLEGVGTTGTQYF. The CDR3 DNA is TGCGCCAGCAGCTTGGAGGGGGTCGGGACAACCGGGACCCAGTACTTC.

The rearrangement uses TRBV6-5 and TRBJ1-2, with 7 positions matching TRBD1. The CDR3 runs to 13 residues. J lost 4 bases, V lost 5 bases, and 4 bases had no gene match. The germline CDR1 and CDR2 sequences are MNHEY and SVGAGI. CDR3 in DNA: TGTGCCAGCAGTACAGGGGATAGCTATGGCTACACCTTC. As protein: CASSTGDSYGYTF.

The genes are TRBV6-5 and TRBJ1-5; D is perhaps TRBD1 (5 bases). The CDR3 sequence is 14 residues long. Deletions cut 6 bases from V and 0 bases from J, with 9 bases between. CDR1 and CDR2 from the germline V gene are MNHEY and SVGAGI. This CDR3 is CASRMTVSNQPQHF. The CDR3 nucleotides are TGTGCCAGCAGGATGACAGTTAGCAATCAGCCCCAGCATTTT.

This CDR3 reads CASSLGMTGEAFF. The DNA of the CDR3 is TGCGCCAGCAGCTTGGGGATGACGGGAGAAGCTTTCTTT. The chain joins TRBV5-1 to TRBJ1-1; D remains ambiguous. The germline gives CDR1 SGHRS, CDR2 YFSETQ. CDR3 size: 13 residues. V was pared by 0 bases and J by 8 bases, with 11 bases between.

The V gene is TRBV2, the J gene TRBJ2-2; 9 bases align to TRBD1. The V segment lost 10 bases and the J segment 3 bases; nucleotides outside the gene matches: 6. Germline assignment: CDR1 SNHLY and CDR2 FYNNEI. This CDR3 is 14 amino acids long. The CDR3 bases are TGTGCCATCACAGGGGGCCGAGACACCGGGGAGCTGTTTTTT. This translates into CAITGGRDTGELFF.

The chain joins TRBV2 to TRBJ1-2; 9 nucleotides line up with TRBD1. The CDR3 contains 14 residues. Trimming took 6 bases from V and 0 from J; bases not matched to a gene: 2. CDR1 is SNHLY, CDR2 FYNNEI, per germline. The CDR3 region is CASSGDRANYGYTF. Written as DNA, the CDR3 is TGTGCCAGCAGCGGGGACAGGGCTAACTATGGCTACACCTTC.

This sequence joins TRBV9 and TRBJ2-5; 9 positions agree with TRBD2. The trim removed 3 bases at V and 7 bases at J, leaving 7 bases unmatched. This CDR3 has 14 amino acids. Per germline, CDR1 SGDLS and CDR2 YYNGEE. The CDR3 loop reads CASSGSGGKGTQYF. The CDR3 region has the DNA TGTGCCAGCAGCGGTAGCGGGGGAAAGGGGACCCAGTACTTC.

Written as DNA, the CDR3 is TGTGCCAGCAGCTTAAAGGACAGGGGTAATCAGCCCCAGCATTTT. Its protein is CASSLKDRGNQPQHF. The chain uses TRBV7-8 and TRBJ1-5; 9 positions match TRBD1. CDR1 is SGHVS, CDR2 FQNEAQ, per germline. The length of the CDR3 is 15 residues. Losses at the gene ends were 2 bases for V and 4 bases for J; bases not matched to a gene: 3.

V gene TRBV5-1 combines with J gene TRBJ2-7; D gene unclear. V lost 4 bases and J 4 bases, leaving 6 bases between the germline ends. Germline-derived CDR1 and CDR2 are SGHRS and YFSETQ. This CDR3 has 11 amino acids. As DNA, the CDR3 is TGCGCCAGCAGCACCGGTTACGAGCAGTACTTC. This codes for CASSTGYEQYF.

This clone came up once. The chain has TRBV5-6 and TRBJ2-4, with a weak D call TRBD1 (5 bases). From germline, CDR1 is SGHDT and CDR2 YYEEEE. Trimming left V 1 base short and J 7 bases short, with 9 bases between. CDR3 length equals 13 residues. The CDR3 here is CASSLMAGNIQYF. The DNA of the CDR3 is TGTGCCAGCAGCTTGATGGCAGGGAACATTCAGTACTTC. The full variable domain, rest sourced from reference TRBV5-6 and TRBJ2-4, is DAGVTQSPTHLIKTRGQQVTLRCSPKSGHDTVSWYQQALGQGPQFIFQYYEEEERQRGNFPDRFSGHQFPNYSSELNVNALLLGDSALYLCASSLMAGNIQYFGAGTRLSVL.

The chain is built from TRBV2 and TRBJ1-1, with D possibly matching TRBD1 (6 bases). Trimming took 7 bases from V and 1 from J, leaving 10 bases between them. From germline, CDR1 is SNHLY and CDR2 FYNNEI. The CDR3 runs 13 residues. For the CDR3, the DNA is TGTGCCAGCAAGGACAGAGCGAACACTGAAGCTTTCTTT. It is translated as CASKDRANTEAFF.

Regarding this clone: The germline gene is not matched at one end of the junction; a read error may be the cause. The chain recombines TRBV12-3 or TRBV12-4 with TRBJ2-5; TRBD1 agrees at 8 bases. The CDR3 loop spans 11 amino acids. The CDR3 DNA reads as TGTGCCAGCAGTGGACAGGGAGCGCCCCACTTC. Protein product: CASSGQGAPHF.

This clone was seen a single time. This rearrangement joins TRBV19 to TRBJ2-5; possible D gene TRBD1, 6 bases. CDR3 length: 13 amino acids. Germline loops: CDR1 LNHDA, CDR2 SQIVND (reference sequence). The V end lost 8 bases, the J end lost 5 bases, and 15 bases lay between the germline ends. The CDR3 coding sequence is TGTGCCAGTCAAAGGCAGGGGTCGGAGACCCAGTACTTC. This sequence encodes CASQRQGSETQYF.